These 27 T cell receptor beta chains were all obtained from the same sample, sequenced in a study of T cells in Graves' hyperthyroidism and ophthalmopathy (dated by TCRdb to the late 2010s). The protocol used for the library was multiplex PCR. Sequencing was performed on an Illumina HiSeq 2000. The TCR beta CDR3 regions were amplified from RNA transcripts. A first-round RT-PCR of the TCR CDR3 used the HTBI primer set with the Qiagen OneStep RT-PCR kit. Starting from the raw public reads, TCRdb applied fastp trimming at Q25, assembled clones with MiXCR and retained in-frame beta chains. Rows with one shared CDR3 protein collapse into an entry with the most common genes and DNA. For this sample there are 500,000 to 650,000 distinct CDR3 sequences; roughly 17% appear just once. Of the sample, approximately 15% is held by the ten largest clones. Sequenced: blood. The receptor source for this set is a young woman with Graves' ophthalmopathy.

This clonotype was counted many times. The rearrangement joins TRBV28 to TRBJ1-1; TRBD1 matches at 7 bases. V lost 4 bases to trimming and J lost 11 bases; unmatched junction nucleotides: 10. CDR1 MDHEN and CDR2 SYDVKM come from the germline V gene. The CDR3 spans 13 residues. The CDR3 reads CASSSTPGTVAFF. CDR3 DNA sequence: TGTGCCAGCAGTTCCACGCCCGGGACAGTTGCTTTCTTT.

V gene TRBV28 combines with J gene TRBJ2-7, with D tentatively TRBD1 or TRBD2 (6 bases each). CDR1 and CDR2 (germline): MDHEN, SYDVKM. The CDR3 runs to 14 residues. V was pared by 4 bases and J by 4 bases, with 14 bases between. The DNA for the CDR3 is TGTGCCAGCAGTTCCACCAAGGGGGGTTACGAGCAGTACTTC. Its translation: CASSSTKGGYEQYF.

This clonotype was counted at least ten times. The V gene is TRBV6-2 or TRBV6-3, the J gene TRBJ1-5; a possible D gene is TRBD1 (6 bases). The CDR3 totals 15 residues. Germline V gives CDR1 MNHEY, CDR2 SVGEGT. V shed 6 bases and J shed 0 bases, with 12 bases lying between them. In DNA form, the CDR3 reads TGTGCCAGCAGAGAACAGGGTGATAGCAATCAGCCCCAGCATTTT. Translation: CASREQGDSNQPQHF.

This clonotype has a handful of counts. The rearrangement uses TRBV12-3 or TRBV12-4 and TRBJ2-1, with D unclear. CDR3 length: 14 amino acids. V lost 6 bases to trimming and J lost 5 bases, with 14 bases between them. Written as DNA, the CDR3 is TGTGCCAGCAGCCACGATTATCTTAACAATGAGCAGTTCTTC. This encodes CASSHDYLNNEQFF.

This clonotype was detected only a few times. The chain is built from TRBV4-1 and TRBJ2-7, with 7 bases identical to TRBD2. Looked up from germline, CDR1 is MGHRA and CDR2 is YSYEKL. J was trimmed by 7 bases and V by 3 bases; bases with no gene match: 0. The CDR3 spans 11 residues. The CDR3 is CASSQRGEQYF. The CDR3 DNA is TGCGCCAGCAGCCAGCGGGGGGAGCAGTACTTC.

This clonotype turned up a few times. The chain joins TRBV3-1 to TRBJ1-6; D may be TRBD1 (6 bases). The CDR3 has 15 residues. The germline gives CDR1 LGHDT, CDR2 YNNKEL (reference sequence). The ends were cut back, 6 bases at V and 5 bases at J, with 14 bases in the middle. The CDR3 region is CASRHRERDNSPLHF. CDR3 bases: TGTGCCAGCAGGCACAGGGAAAGGGATAATTCACCCCTCCACTTT.

Only a few counts were recorded for this clonotype. The chain recombines TRBV6-2 or TRBV6-3 with TRBJ1-2; D ambiguous. Germline CDR1 and CDR2: MNHEY and SVGEGT. V shed 10 bases and J shed 9 bases, with 15 bases lying between them. The CDR3 contains 11 residues. In nucleotides, the CDR3 is TGTGCCACCTTGGACCCGTCGAGCTACACCTTC. Its translation: CATLDPSSYTF.

A word on this clonotype: This sequence may be a read error, since a much larger clone differs from it by one base. The rearrangement links TRBV6-5 to TRBJ2-5; D is perhaps TRBD1 (6 bases). The CDR3 runs to 14 residues. V lost 5 bases and J lost 1, with 11 bases in between. Germline lookup yields CDR1 MNHEY and CDR2 SVGAGI. In nucleotides, the CDR3 is TGTGCCAGCAGTCACGGACAGATCCAAGAGACCCAGTACTTC. Protein: CASSHGQIQETQYF.

V and J are TRBV20-1 and TRBJ1-2, with TRBD1 matching over 9 bases. CDR1 is DFQATT and CDR2 is SNEGSKA in the germline V gene (reference sequence). Unmatched junction bases numbered 4, after V lost 5 bases and J lost 3 bases. CDR3 length: 13 amino acids. The CDR3: CSAPDRGHYGYTF. CDR3 bases: TGCAGTGCTCCGGACAGGGGTCACTATGGCTACACCTTC.

This clonotype was seen at least ten times. V and J are TRBV7-2 and TRBJ1-2; tentative D call: TRBD1 (5 bases). CDR3 size: 15 residues. Germline CDR1 is SGHTA and CDR2 is FQGNSA. V was pared by 2 bases and J by 6 bases, with 16 bases between. The DNA for the CDR3 is TGTGCCAGCAGCTTACTTCCGACAGCCAACGATGGCTACACCTTC. This translates into CASSLLPTANDGYTF.

This clonotype was detected many times. This chain connects TRBV3-1 to TRBJ1-3, with a tentative D call TRBD1 (5 bases). This CDR3 region has 14 residues. Germline V gene lookup returns CDR1 LGHDT and CDR2 YNNKEL (reference sequence). V dropped 3 bases and J dropped 0 bases, with 6 bases sitting between them. The CDR3 region is CASSQDISGNTIYF. CDR3 nucleotide sequence: TGTGCCAGCAGCCAGGACATCTCTGGAAACACCATATATTTT. Combining the CDR3 with reference TRBV3-1 and TRBJ1-3 gives the whole variable domain DTAVSQTPKYLVTQMGNDKSIKCEQNLGHDTMYWYKQDSKKFLKIMFSYNNKELIINETVPNRFSPKSPDKAHLNLHINSLELGDSAVYFCASSQDISGNTIYFGEGSWLTVV.

This clonotype came up a few times. This chain connects TRBV29-1 to TRBJ2-5; tentative D call: TRBD2 (5 bases). Germline lookup yields CDR1 SQVTM and CDR2 ANQGSEA. The V and J ends lost 0 bases and 3 bases respectively, with 8 bases between them. This CDR3 region has 13 residues. The CDR3 sequence is CSVEDRGEETQYF. The CDR3 DNA follows: TGCAGCGTTGAAGATCGGGGAGAAGAGACCCAGTACTTC.

This clonotype has a count of ten or more. The chain uses TRBV2 and TRBJ2-1; 7 positions agree with TRBD1. The J segment lost 9 bases and the V segment lost 6 bases, leaving 14 bases of the junction unmatched. The CDR3 loop spans 15 amino acids. In germline, CDR1 is SNHLY, CDR2 FYNNEI. CDR3 in amino acids: CASSVRDSLYREQFF. The CDR3 DNA is TGTGCCAGCAGCGTCCGGGACAGCCTGTATCGTGAGCAGTTCTTC.

This clonotype was seen only a few times. The chain recombines TRBV7-8 with TRBJ1-1, with TRBD1 matching over 10 bases. In germline, CDR1 is SGHVS, CDR2 FQNEAQ. V lost 5 bases and J lost 10; bases outside the gene matches: 19. The CDR3 is 17 residues long. The CDR3 protein is CASSRYGTGAARPGAFF. In nucleotides, the CDR3 is TGTGCCAGCAGCCGATACGGGACAGGGGCCGCGAGGCCAGGAGCTTTCTTT.

At least ten counts were recorded for this clonotype. V and J are TRBV5-1 and TRBJ2-1, with 7 bases fitting TRBD1. Germline loops: CDR1 SGHRS, CDR2 YFSETQ. The length of the CDR3 is 10 residues. The V gene end was trimmed by 10 bases and the J gene end by 11 bases; junction bases not matched to a gene: 6. The CDR3 bases are TGCGCCGGTTACAGGGGTCAGCAGTTCTTC. Encoded protein: CAGYRGQQFF.

This clonotype was seen ten or more times. The rearrangement joins TRBV2 to TRBJ2-3; 11 bases agree with TRBD2. V dropped 11 bases and J dropped 4; count of bases not matched to a gene: 8. CDR3 size: 14 residues. Germline CDR1 is SNHLY and CDR2 is FYNNEI. CDR3 bases: TGTGCCGGACAGACTAGCGGGATGTCAGATACGCAGTATTTT. It specifies CAGQTSGMSDTQYF.

This clonotype was detected many times. V and J are TRBV28 and TRBJ1-1; 7 positions match TRBD1. CDR1 MDHEN and CDR2 SYDVKM come from the germline V gene. V shed 7 bases and J 5 bases; nucleotides not matched to a gene: 13. CDR3 size: 15 residues. The CDR3 DNA reads as TGTGCCAGCATAAGGGGGGGGGACAGCCGGACTGAAGCTTTCTTT. Translated, it gives CASIRGGDSRTEAFF.

This clonotype was seen at least ten times. The V gene is TRBV3-1, the J gene TRBJ2-1, with 7 bases that match TRBD2. The CDR3 has 14 residues. The trim removed 1 base at V and 7 bases at J, leaving 4 bases unmatched. Germline V gene lookup returns CDR1 LGHDT and CDR2 YNNKEL (reference sequence). CDR3 sequence reads: CASSQGPAGNEQFF. CDR3 coding DNA: TGTGCCAGCAGCCAAGGGCCAGCGGGGAATGAGCAGTTCTTC.

This clonotype has only a few counts. The rearrangement uses TRBV10-3 and TRBJ1-2; TRBD1 might be the D (5 bases). The germline V gene encodes CDR1 ENHRY and CDR2 SYGVKD. The CDR3 covers 18 residues. V lost 5 bases and J 0 bases, leaving 22 bases between the germline ends. The CDR3 here is CAISSSTGSLGSNYGYTF. The CDR3 coding sequence is TGTGCCATCAGTTCATCTACAGGTAGTCTTGGTTCTAACTATGGCTACACCTTC.

In this sample, this clonotype turned up many times. The chain joins TRBV2 to TRBJ1-1; tentatively, D is TRBD1 (6 bases). Germline CDR1 reads SNHLY; CDR2 reads FYNNEI. The ends were cut back, 5 bases at V and 5 bases at J, with 15 bases in the middle. This CDR3 has 14 amino acids. CDR3 nucleotides: TGTGCCAGCAGTAACGGACAGCTGGGGACTGAAGCTTTCTTT. It specifies CASSNGQLGTEAFF.

This clonotype appeared many times. The rearrangement links TRBV2 to TRBJ1-5, with D tentatively TRBD1 (5 bases). Trimming stripped 6 bases from V and 0 bases from J, with 9 bases between. The germline V gene encodes CDR1 SNHLY and CDR2 FYNNEI. The CDR3 runs 14 residues. CDR3 amino acids: CASSETVSNQPQHF. CDR3 bases: TGTGCCAGCAGCGAGACAGTTAGCAATCAGCCCCAGCATTTT.

The chain is built from TRBV20-1 and TRBJ1-1, with a possible D match to TRBD1 (6 bases). Per germline, CDR1 DFQATT and CDR2 SNEGSKA (reference sequence). The CDR3 runs to 12 residues. V shed 5 bases and J shed 0 bases, with 7 bases lying between them. The DNA for the CDR3 is TGCAGTGCTGGACAGTTGAACACTGAAGCTTTCTTT. It is translated as CSAGQLNTEAFF.

This clonotype was counted many times. J is TRBJ2-7 and V is TRBV28, with D perhaps matching TRBD2 (6 bases). Germline CDR1 is MDHEN and CDR2 is SYDVKM. The length of the CDR3 is 13 residues. With 6 bases removed from V and 6 bases from J, the gap between germline ends came to 15 bases. The CDR3, as DNA: TGTGCCAGCAGAGGGAGGAGAACCCTCGAGCAGTACTTC. Encoded protein: CASRGRRTLEQYF.

This clonotype occurred many times. The gene calls are TRBV12-3 or TRBV12-4 and TRBJ1-1; D unclear. This CDR3 has 13 residues. The V gene lost 6 bases and the J gene lost 3 bases, with 11 bases spanning the gap. As DNA, the CDR3 is TGTGCCAGCAGCGAGGACGGAGACACTGAAGCTTTCTTT. This codes for CASSEDGDTEAFF.

The J gene is TRBJ1-5, the V gene TRBV4-1; D uncertain. Germline V lookup: CDR1 MGHRA, CDR2 YSYEKL. The V end lost 2 bases, the J end lost 6 bases, and 11 bases lay between the germline ends. The CDR3 loop spans 14 amino acids. The CDR3 DNA is TGCGCCAGCAGCCAACCTCCGGAGGGTCAGCCCCAGCATTTT. Amino acids: CASSQPPEGQPQHF.

At least ten counts were recorded for this clonotype. This sequence joins TRBV15 and TRBJ2-7, with D unresolved. The V end was cut by 4 bases, the J end by 3 bases, with 13 bases between. The CDR3 covers 14 residues. The germline CDR1 and CDR2 sequences are LNHNV and YYDKDF (reference sequence). The CDR3 nucleotides read TGTGCCACCAGCACGGCCGGCCAGGTCTACGAGCAGTACTTC. Translation: CATSTAGQVYEQYF. The variable domain in full, completed from reference TRBV15 and TRBJ2-7, reads DAMVIQNPRYQVTQFGKPVTLSCSQTLNHNVMYWYQQKSSQAPKLLFHYYDKDFNNEADTPDNFQSRRPNTSFCFLDIRSPGLGDTAMYLCATSTAGQVYEQYFGPGTRLTVT.

The V call is TRBV10-3, the J call TRBJ2-1; 10 bases align to TRBD1. Germline CDR1 reads ENHRY; CDR2 reads SYGVKD. The CDR3 has 12 amino acids. V lost 11 bases to trimming and J lost 12 bases; unmatched junction nucleotides: 10. In DNA form, the CDR3 reads TGTGCCGGTGGGGACAGGGGAGGTGGGCAGTTCTTC. Its protein product is CAGGDRGGGQFF.